Shown below are 23 T cell receptor beta chains from a single sample sequenced in a study of lymphopenia after photon versus proton radiotherapy. This table comes from immunoSEQ multiplex PCR, and its TCRdb copy is limited to in-frame clones, with some not included. The table lists around 25,000 clones, roughly 90% of them singletons. The source material was peripheral blood, sampled from a patient treated with photon-based radiotherapy. The receptors originated from a woman aged 45-65 years with cholangiocarcinoma.

This chain links TRBV19 with TRBJ2-7; tentative D call: TRBD1 (5 bases). Trimming shortened V by 6 bases and J by 0 bases, and 9 bases separated the two germline ends. The CDR3 length is 13 residues. Per germline, CDR1 LNHDA and CDR2 SQIVND (reference sequence). CDR3 residues: CASSVTVSYEQYF. For the CDR3, the DNA is TGTGCCAGTAGCGTGACAGTCTCCTACGAGCAGTACTTC. Full variable domain (missing parts from reference TRBV19 and TRBJ2-7): DGGITQSPKYLFRKEGQNVTLSCEQNLNHDAMYWYRQDPGQGLRLIYYSQIVNDFQKGDIAEGYSVSREKKESFPLTVTSAQKNPTAFYLCASSVTVSYEQYFGPGTRLTVT.

The rearrangement links TRBV6-5 to TRBJ1-2, with D hard to call. The CDR3 totals 14 residues. Germline assignment: CDR1 MNHEY and CDR2 SVGAGI. V gave up 6 bases and J gave up 4 bases, with 15 bases separating them. The CDR3 coding sequence is TGTGCCAGCAGGACGTTCGGCGTAGTCTATGGCTACACCTTC. Translation: CASRTFGVVYGYTF.

This chain joins TRBV6-5 and TRBJ1-1; no clear D gene. Trimming cost V 0 bases and J 1 base, with 9 bases left between them. The CDR3 has 15 amino acids. Germline CDR1 MNHEY, CDR2 SVGAGI. The CDR3 DNA is TGTGCCAGCAGTTACTCGCCTCTGGGGAACACTGAAGCTTTCTTT. Protein product: CASSYSPLGNTEAFF.

This clone has just one count. This chain connects TRBV12-5 to TRBJ2-4; D assignment may be TRBD1 or TRBD2 (5 bases each). CDR3 length: 13 amino acids. Germline CDR1 LGHNT, CDR2 FRNRAP. Trimming removed 7 bases from V and 7 bases from J, with 14 bases in between. The CDR3: CASARDAINIQYF. Written as DNA, the CDR3 is TGTGCTAGTGCGAGGGACGCCATTAACATTCAGTACTTC.

The chain employs TRBV6-1 and TRBJ1-3; a possible D gene is TRBD1 (6 bases). The CDR3 has 13 amino acids. The V gene lost 10 bases and the J gene lost 2 bases, with 12 bases spanning the gap. Germline V gives CDR1 MNHNS, CDR2 SASEGT. CDR3 loop: CATTQGTGNTIYF. DNA for the CDR3: TGTGCCACCACCCAGGGGACTGGAAACACCATATATTTT.

This clone was detected only once. The CDR3 loop is CASSPPGVGSDYEQYF. CDR3 nucleotides: TGTGCCAGCTCACCTCCAGGGGTGGGCAGCGACTACGAGCAGTACTTC. This chain uses TRBV18 with TRBJ2-7; TRBD1 is a possible D gene (6 bases). The CDR3 totals 16 residues. Germline CDR1 and CDR2: KGHSH and LQKENI. V lost 3 bases to trimming and J lost 3 bases, with 18 bases between them.

The chain couples TRBV11-2 to TRBJ2-7; D remains unclear. Trimming took off 4 bases at V and 3 bases at J, with 10 bases between the two ends. Germline V gene data show CDR1 as SGHAT and CDR2 as FQNNGV. The CDR3 sequence is 13 residues long. CDR3 sequence (DNA): TGTGCCAGCAGCTCCGCCACCATCTACGAGCAGTACTTC. The encoded protein is CASSSATIYEQYF.

This sequence joins TRBV25-1 and TRBJ1-2; 8 positions match TRBD1. Unmatched junction bases numbered 7, after V lost 4 bases and J lost 6 bases. The CDR3 is made up of 14 amino acids. The germline gives CDR1 MGHDK, CDR2 SYGVNS. The CDR3 here is CASSGSRQGHGYTF. CDR3 sequence (DNA): TGTGCCAGCAGTGGGTCAAGACAGGGGCATGGCTACACCTTC.

This chain links TRBV7-6 with TRBJ2-3; 9 bases fit TRBD2. From germline, CDR1 is SGHVS and CDR2 FNYEAQ. V was pared by 4 bases and J by 4 bases, with 12 bases of the junction left unmatched. The CDR3 sequence is 17 residues long. In nucleotides, the CDR3 is TGTGCCAGCAGCTCAAGAATCCTAGCGGGACCACCAGATACGCAGTATTTT. Its translation: CASSSRILAGPPDTQYF.

This sequence joins TRBV1 and TRBJ1-5; the table's D call, TRBD1, was not checked against the DNA. TRBV1 is recorded as a pseudogene. The CDR3 runs 19 residues. CDR3 sequence reads: CTSSLKDSHKPKTVGPQHF. DNA for the CDR3: TGCACCAGCAGCCTAAAGGACAGCCACAAACCAAAGACCGTGGGGCCCCAGCATTTT.

The chain joins TRBV19 to TRBJ2-6; tentatively, D is TRBD2 (5 bases). Germline CDR1 reads LNHDA; CDR2 reads SQIVND (reference sequence). The CDR3 contains 18 residues. The V and J ends lost 5 bases and 2 bases respectively, with 19 bases between them. DNA for the CDR3: TGTGCCAGTAGTCCGGCGCAGCGGATGGGAACTGGGGCCAACGTCCTGACTTTC. This codes for CASSPAQRMGTGANVLTF.

This clone appeared a few times. This chain joins TRBV27 and TRBJ1-5, with TRBD1 as a possible D gene (5 bases). The CDR3 extends over 16 amino acids. Germline V gene lookup returns CDR1 MNHEY and CDR2 SMNVEV (reference sequence). V gave up 5 bases and J gave up 6 bases, with 20 bases separating them. The CDR3 coding sequence is TGTGCCAGCAGTAGTAGAGGGCAGGGTTTCGGTCAGCCCCAGCATTTT. As protein: CASSSRGQGFGQPQHF.

This rearrangement joins TRBV5-4 to TRBJ1-2; 10 nucleotides line up with TRBD1. The J segment lost 8 bases and the V segment lost 2 bases, leaving 12 bases of the junction unmatched. Germline-derived CDR1 and CDR2 are SGHNT and YYREEE (reference sequence). The CDR3 has 16 residues. The CDR3, as DNA: TGTGCCAGCAGCTTTGCGGGACAGGGGACAAGGAGGGGCTACACCTTC. Amino acids: CASSFAGQGTRRGYTF.

The J gene is TRBJ2-7, the V gene TRBV5-1, with D unclear. This CDR3 is 15 amino acids long. The germline gives CDR1 SGHRS, CDR2 YFSETQ. V was pared by 0 bases and J by 1 base, with 11 bases between. CDR3 residues: CASSLAFWGSYEQYF. The CDR3, as DNA: TGCGCCAGCAGCTTGGCGTTCTGGGGTTCCTACGAGCAGTACTTC.

The V call is TRBV7-9, the J call TRBJ2-7; maybe TRBD2 (6 bases). Per the germline V gene, CDR1 is SEHNR and CDR2 is FQNEAQ (reference sequence). The CDR3 covers 12 residues. The V end was cut by 2 bases, the J end by 7 bases, with 9 bases between. The CDR3: CASSLTAGEQYF. The CDR3 DNA follows: TGTGCCAGCAGCTTAACTGCGGGAGAGCAGTACTTC.

This sequence joins TRBV7-2 and TRBJ1-4; 10 nucleotides line up with TRBD1. The CDR3 length is 14 residues. J was trimmed by 13 bases and V by 6 bases; bases with no gene match: 11. CDR1 is SGHTA and CDR2 is FQGNSA in the germline V gene. CDR3 region: CASSSAGTGVRLFF. CDR3 bases: TGTGCCAGCAGTTCTGCCGGGACAGGGGTGAGACTGTTTTTT.

This clone showed up just a few times. The V gene is TRBV28, the J gene TRBJ2-7; maybe TRBD2 (5 bases). The CDR3 is 12 amino acids. Germline loops: CDR1 MDHEN, CDR2 SYDVKM. The germline V and J ends were trimmed by 8 bases and 2 bases, with 10 bases remaining between them. CDR3 nucleotide sequence: TGTGCCAGCGGATCGGGGACCTACGAGCAGTACTTC. Translating it yields CASGSGTYEQYF.

This rearrangement joins TRBV27 to TRBJ1-5; D perhaps matches TRBD1 (6 bases). The CDR3 contains 15 residues. The V end lost 0 bases, the J end lost 6 bases, and 12 bases lay between the germline ends. The germline V gene has CDR1 MNHEY and CDR2 SMNVEV (reference sequence). The CDR3: CASSLSYQGLQPQHF. The CDR3 DNA follows: TGTGCCAGCAGTTTATCGTACCAGGGGCTTCAGCCCCAGCATTTT.

The rearrangement uses TRBV18 and TRBJ1-2; D uncertain. This CDR3 is 13 amino acids long. The germline V gene encodes CDR1 KGHSH and CDR2 LQKENI. Trimming removed 6 bases at V and 3 bases at J, with 11 bases between. This CDR3 is CASSSTADYGYTF. DNA of the CDR3: TGTGCCAGCTCCTCAACGGCAGACTATGGCTACACCTTC.

The CDR3 nucleotides are TGTGCCAGCAGCTCCGGGGTTGGCTACACCTTC. Protein sequence: CASSSGVGYTF. The chain is built from TRBV27 and TRBJ1-2; the D is unclear. V lost 6 bases and J lost 7, with 9 bases in between. Germline V gene sequence: CDR1 MNHEY, CDR2 SMNVEV (reference sequence). This CDR3 contains 11 residues.

V is TRBV6-5 and J is TRBJ1-6; 7 bases are a match to TRBD1. CDR3 length: 14 residues. The V gene end was trimmed by 5 bases and the J gene end by 10 bases; junction bases not matched to a gene: 8. Looked up from germline, CDR1 is MNHEY and CDR2 is SVGAGI. The CDR3 loop reads CASSPDRVVSPLHF. The CDR3 bases are TGTGCCAGCAGTCCCGACAGGGTAGTCTCACCCCTCCACTTT.

This chain connects TRBV4-1 to TRBJ2-5; TRBD1 matches 8 bases. The CDR3 loop spans 15 amino acids. Germline V gene sequence: CDR1 MGHRA, CDR2 YSYEKL. Germline trimming cut 3 bases from V and 1 base from J; bases unmatched to any gene: 4. This chain's CDR3 is CASSHPDRGQETQYF. In nucleotides, the CDR3 is TGCGCCAGCAGCCATCCCGACAGGGGCCAAGAGACCCAGTACTTC.

This clone was seen only once. The genes are TRBV28 and TRBJ2-7; TRBD2 is a possible D gene (5 bases). Germline V gives CDR1 MDHEN, CDR2 SYDVKM. Trimming took off 6 bases at V and 3 bases at J, with 15 bases between the two ends. CDR3 length equals 14 residues. CDR3 coding DNA: TGTGCCAGCAGAACCTCCACGGGGTTCTACGAGCAGTACTTC. Translating gives CASRTSTGFYEQYF.